There are a few counts of the clone carrying this T cell receptor (beta chain). The data were obtained in a study of T-cell reconstitution after alpha-beta-depleted transplantation in children. As it was prepared, the TCRbeta library received unique molecular identifiers. TCRdb re-analysed the PCR reads in MiXCR, keeping a single row per CDR3 protein. The sample lists a few hundred thousand distinct CDR3 sequences, roughly 16% occurring once. This CDR3 has 14 amino acids. Germline loops: CDR1 SGHRS, CDR2 YFSETQ. Trimming left V 4 bases short and J 2 bases short, with 9 bases between. This TCR was recovered from a boy less than two years old who had a stem cell transplant for Wiskott-Aldrich syndrome, so the T cells may come from the graft donor. Sample: PBMCs, mostly from graft donor cells, taken 360 days after TCRalphabeta/CD19-depleted stem cell transplant. The chain combines TRBV5-1 with TRBJ2-2; D is tentatively TRBD1 or TRBD2 (5 bases each). The CDR3 DNA reads TGCGCCAGCAGCACTGGGGGAAACACCGGGGAGCTGTTTTTT. Protein sequence: CASSTGGNTGELFF.